This T cell receptor (beta chain) was retrieved from a study of identical twins. The CDR3 spans 17 residues. Looked up from germline, CDR1 is SGHRS and CDR2 is YFSETQ. Trimming shortened V by 4 bases and J by 6 bases, and 24 bases separated the two germline ends. Each cDNA held unique molecular identifiers, and template switching gave it a universal primer site. TCRdb processed the 5' RACE reads anew with MiXCR; each CDR3 protein has one entry. The sample has roughly 1,500,000 distinct CDR3 sequences; roughly a third are singletons. Only healthy Caucasians were included as donors. This sequence originates from a newborn girl in good health. The sample consisted of cord blood. The rearrangement joins TRBV5-1 to TRBJ2-3, with D maybe TRBD2 (6 bases). The CDR3 nucleotides read TGCGCCAGCAGCCGGCGTGGTGGCGGGACCCTTTTGGATACGCAGTATTTT. It codes for CASSRRGGGTLLDTQYF.